The 17 T cell receptor beta chains below come from one sample, sequenced in a study of T cells in Graves' hyperthyroidism and ophthalmopathy. RNA transcripts gave rise to amplified TCR beta CDR3 regions. A set of HTBI primers served as the primers for a first-round RT-PCR of the TCR CDR3. TCRdb fed the multiplex PCR reads into MiXCR, producing one record per CDR3 protein. The sample has about 480,000 distinct CDR3 sequences, 13% to 15% seen once. Material: blood. All receptors come from a woman under 30 with Graves' hyperthyroidism.

This clonotype showed up just a few times. This may stem from a read error, because a much larger clone lies one nucleotide away. The V and J genes are TRBV12-3 or TRBV12-4 and TRBJ2-1, with TRBD2 matching 8 bases. This CDR3 has 14 amino acids. The CDR3 coding sequence is TGTGCCAGCAGTTTACTAGCGGGCCGTAATGAGCGGTTCTTC. Protein product: CASSLLAGRNERFF.

This clonotype came up many times. This chain uses TRBV19 with TRBJ1-1; no clear D gene. This CDR3 is 13 amino acids long. From germline, CDR1 is LNHDA and CDR2 SQIVND (reference sequence). V was pared by 5 bases and J by 5 bases, with 12 bases between. The CDR3 DNA reads as TGTGCCAGTAGTCCCGAAGGCAGGACTGAAGCTTTCTTT. Its translation: CASSPEGRTEAFF.

V and J are TRBV25-1 and TRBJ1-1, with 7 bases that match TRBD1. The CDR3 is 13 amino acids. Trimming removed 6 bases from V and 4 bases from J; junction bases left unmatched: 5. Germline CDR1 MGHDK, CDR2 SYGVNS. The CDR3 loop is CASRRGLGTEAFF. The CDR3 DNA sequence: TGTGCCAGCAGAAGGGGGCTTGGCACTGAAGCTTTCTTT.

This clonotype has a count of ten or more. The chain carries TRBV30 and TRBJ1-1, with 10 bases fitting TRBD1. The CDR3 runs 13 residues. V shed 7 bases, J shed 1 base, and the junction held 3 bases outside the gene matches. The germline V gene has CDR1 GTSNPN and CDR2 SVGIG (reference sequence). The CDR3 is CAFWTGGNTEAFF. In DNA, the CDR3 is TGTGCCTTCTGGACAGGGGGGAACACTGAAGCTTTCTTT.

This clonotype came up a few times. The gene calls are TRBV7-8 and TRBJ1-2, with 11 bases lining up with TRBD1. The CDR3 runs to 16 residues. V lost 2 bases to trimming and J lost 4 bases; unmatched junction nucleotides: 6. The germline V gene has CDR1 SGHVS and CDR2 FQNEAQ. The CDR3 sequence is CASSLTGDRGSYGYTF. Here the CDR3 DNA reads TGTGCCAGCAGCTTAACAGGGGACAGGGGGTCCTATGGCTACACCTTC.

This clonotype was detected only a few times. The rearrangement uses TRBV30 and TRBJ1-1, with a tentative D call TRBD1 (5 bases). Per germline, CDR1 GTSNPN and CDR2 SVGIG (reference sequence). The CDR3 is 12 amino acids. Trimming pared 0 bases from V and 11 bases from J, leaving 13 bases between. DNA of the CDR3: TGTGCCTGGAGTGTAAGGTTCAGGGTGGCTTTCTTT. Its translation is CAWSVRFRVAFF.

This clonotype was detected a few times. The chain is built from TRBV20-1 and TRBJ2-7; the match to TRBD2 covers 8 bases. The CDR3 is 13 residues long. The germline V gene encodes CDR1 DFQATT and CDR2 SNEGSKA (reference sequence). The V segment lost 4 bases and the J segment 1 base; nucleotides outside the gene matches: 3. CDR3 sequence: CSANKRGSYEQYV. In DNA form, the CDR3 reads TGCAGTGCTAACAAGCGGGGGTCCTACGAGCAGTACGTC.

This clonotype was found many times. The rearrangement uses TRBV2 and TRBJ2-3; 9 bases match TRBD2. V dropped 4 bases and J dropped 0; count of bases not matched to a gene: 5. The CDR3 length is 16 residues. The germline CDR1 and CDR2 sequences are SNHLY and FYNNEI. The CDR3 region is CASSVSAGGSTDTQYF. CDR3 DNA sequence: TGTGCCAGCAGTGTATCAGCGGGAGGTAGCACAGATACGCAGTATTTT.

This clonotype has at least ten counts. V and J are TRBV11-2 and TRBJ2-7, with TRBD2 identical over 8 bases. CDR1 and CDR2 from the germline V gene are SGHAT and FQNNGV. Losses at the gene ends were 4 bases for V and 3 bases for J; bases not matched to a gene: 5. The CDR3 is 14 amino acids. The CDR3 region has the DNA TGTGCCAGCAGCTACGGACTAGCAGGCTACGAGCAGTACTTC. Residues: CASSYGLAGYEQYF. Full variable domain (outside the CDR3, taken from reference TRBV11-2 and TRBJ2-7): EAGVAQSPRYKIIEKRQSVAFWCNPISGHATLYWYQQILGQGPKLLIQFQNNGVVDDSQLPKDRFSAERLKGVDSTLKIQPAKLEDSAVYLCASSYGLAGYEQYFGPGTRLTVT.

The sample holds a few counts of this clonotype. This chain uses TRBV7-8 with TRBJ2-7; 7 bases are a match to TRBD2. CDR1 is SGHVS, CDR2 FQNEAQ, per germline. Germline trimming cut 5 bases from V and 0 bases from J; bases unmatched to any gene: 7. The CDR3 has 15 residues. The CDR3 sequence: CASSEPGLPSYEQYF. The CDR3 nucleotides read TGTGCCAGCAGCGAACCGGGACTACCCTCCTACGAGCAGTACTTC.

Comment on this clonotype: This may be a read error, as it is one base from a much larger clone. V gene TRBV7-9 combines with J gene TRBJ2-3; D gene ambiguous. Between the trimmed V and J ends, which lost 2 bases and 6 bases, there was a span of 12 bases. Germline loops: CDR1 SEHNR, CDR2 FQNEAQ (reference sequence). The CDR3 extends over 14 amino acids. CDR3 in amino acids: CASSLIISGDTQYF. The CDR3 DNA follows: TGTGCCAGCAGCTTAATAATTTCCGGCGATACGCAGTATTTT.

This clonotype was counted many times. The chain joins TRBV6-1 to TRBJ2-1; 10 positions match TRBD1. V was clipped by 0 bases and J by 5 bases; unmatched bases: 4. CDR3 length equals 16 residues. Germline lookup yields CDR1 MNHNS and CDR2 SASEGT. The CDR3 loop reads CASSEAGTGVNNEQFF. For the CDR3, the DNA is TGTGCCAGCAGTGAAGCCGGGACAGGGGTCAACAATGAGCAGTTCTTC.

This clonotype was detected many times. The chain employs TRBV5-1 and TRBJ2-1; the D is unclear. The germline V gene has CDR1 SGHRS and CDR2 YFSETQ. V lost 0 bases and J lost 7, with 14 bases in between. The CDR3 runs 15 residues. CDR3 region: CASSLEARVLNEQFF. The CDR3 bases are TGCGCCAGCAGCTTGGAGGCTAGGGTCCTTAATGAGCAGTTCTTC.

This clonotype was counted at least ten times. This chain links TRBV18 with TRBJ1-2, with 8 bases that match TRBD1. The CDR3 is 14 residues long. V trimming: 4 bases; J trimming: 8 bases; junction bases outside the gene matches: 9. CDR1 and CDR2 from the germline V gene are KGHSH and LQKENI. This CDR3 is CASSRTDRVQGYTF. The CDR3 DNA sequence: TGTGCCAGCTCACGGACGGACAGGGTACAAGGCTACACCTTC.

This clonotype was picked up a small number of times. The J gene is TRBJ1-3, the V gene TRBV20-1; D not resolved. The germline V gene has CDR1 DFQATT and CDR2 SNEGSKA (reference sequence). Deletions cut 0 bases from V and 4 bases from J, with 16 bases between. The CDR3 length is 16 residues. CDR3 residues: CSARDLRQASGNTIYF. CDR3 in DNA: TGCAGTGCTAGAGATCTGCGGCAGGCCTCCGGAAACACCATATATTTT.

Concerning this clonotype itself: One base away lies a much larger clone, so this may be a sequencing read error. The rearrangement uses TRBV5-5 and TRBJ2-5; perhaps TRBD1 as D (5 bases). Germline values: CDR1 SGHKS, CDR2 YYEKEE (reference sequence). The CDR3 runs 15 residues. CDR3 nucleotide sequence: TGTGCCAGCCGCTTGGTTCAGGGTATTCAAGAGACCCAGTACTTC. Its protein product is CASRLVQGIQETQYF.

This clonotype was observed many times. This chain uses TRBV9 with TRBJ1-4, with 9 positions matching TRBD1. The CDR3 sequence is 17 residues long. Per germline, CDR1 SGDLS and CDR2 YYNGEE. V lost 0 bases, J lost 8 bases, and 11 bases stayed unmatched. CDR3 DNA sequence: TGTGCCAGCAGCGTAGCCCCTCTCGGGACAGGGAGCGAAAAACTGTTTTTT. This encodes CASSVAPLGTGSEKLFF.